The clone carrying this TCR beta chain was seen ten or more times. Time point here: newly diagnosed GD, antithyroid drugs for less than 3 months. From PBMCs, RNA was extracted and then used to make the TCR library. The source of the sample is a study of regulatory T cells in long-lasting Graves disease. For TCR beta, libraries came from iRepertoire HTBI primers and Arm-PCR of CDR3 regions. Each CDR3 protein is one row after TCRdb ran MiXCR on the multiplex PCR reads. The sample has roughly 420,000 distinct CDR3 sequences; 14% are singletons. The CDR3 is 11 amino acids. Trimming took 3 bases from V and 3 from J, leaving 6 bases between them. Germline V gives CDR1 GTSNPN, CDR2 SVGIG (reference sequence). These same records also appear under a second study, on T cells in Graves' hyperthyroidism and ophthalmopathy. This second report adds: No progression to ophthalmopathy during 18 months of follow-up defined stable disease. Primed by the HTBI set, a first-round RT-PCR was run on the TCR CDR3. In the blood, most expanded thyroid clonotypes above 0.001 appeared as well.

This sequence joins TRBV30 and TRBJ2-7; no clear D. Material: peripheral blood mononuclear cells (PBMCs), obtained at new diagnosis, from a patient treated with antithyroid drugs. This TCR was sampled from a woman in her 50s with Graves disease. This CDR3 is CAWSESYEQYF. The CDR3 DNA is TGTGCCTGGAGCGAAAGCTACGAGCAGTACTTC.